A single sample gave rise to the 19 T cell receptor beta chains below, sequenced in a study of T cell responses to AZD1222 COVID-19 vaccine. TCRdb's copy holds only in-frame clones and misses some; the assay was immunoSEQ multiplex PCR. The table lists over 120,000 clones, about 94% of them singletons, with under 6.5% in the top ten. The source was peripheral blood, collected on day 0 of AZD1222 vaccination. The receptors were sampled from an adult in good health.

This rearrangement joins TRBV5-1 to TRBJ1-1; D is unclear. Germline CDR1 SGHRS, CDR2 YFSETQ. The CDR3 spans 14 residues. Trimming removed 4 bases at V and 1 base at J, with 11 bases between. CDR3 DNA sequence: TGCGCCAGCAGCCCTGGGGAGACGAACACTGAAGCTTTCTTT. Its protein is CASSPGETNTEAFF.

V and J are TRBV9 and TRBJ2-3; unclear D gene. CDR1 SGDLS and CDR2 YYNGEE come from the germline V gene. This CDR3 has 13 residues. V was trimmed by 0 bases and J by 2 bases, leaving 4 bases between them. CDR3 DNA sequence: TGTGCCAGCAGCGTAGATGTCACAGATACGCAGTATTTT. This translates into CASSVDVTDTQYF.

The CDR3 nucleotides read TGTGCCAGCAGCTTAGCAGGGGCTGGGGAGCTGTTTTTT. Its translation is CASSLAGAGELFF. The chain carries TRBV7-2 and TRBJ2-2, with a weak D call TRBD1 (5 bases). Trimming stripped 0 bases from V and 8 bases from J, with 7 bases between. The CDR3 runs 13 residues. Germline lookup yields CDR1 SGHTA and CDR2 FQGNSA.

The chain couples TRBV6-2 or TRBV6-3 to TRBJ1-5, with no clear D. CDR1 is MNHEY, CDR2 SVGEGT, per germline. CDR3 length equals 17 residues. Trimming took 5 bases from V and 8 from J, leaving 25 bases between them. This CDR3 is CASSTPWSEKGRKPQHF. CDR3 bases: TGTGCCAGCAGTACCCCCTGGAGTGAGAAGGGAAGGAAGCCCCAGCATTTT.

DNA of the CDR3: TGTGCCAGCAGTTTAAATGGGGGAGGGTATGGCTACACCTTC. This gives the protein CASSLNGGGYGYTF. V is TRBV27 and J is TRBJ1-2, with D tentatively TRBD1 (5 bases). V was cut by 2 bases and J by 5 bases, with 12 bases left in between. From germline, CDR1 is MNHEY and CDR2 SMNVEV (reference sequence). The CDR3 is made up of 14 amino acids.

CDR3 region: CASSQGQGTLNTGELFF. CDR3 DNA: TGTGCCAGCAGCCAGGGACAGGGGACCTTGAACACCGGGGAGCTGTTTTTT. This chain joins TRBV3-1 (or the pseudogene TRBV3-2) and TRBJ2-2; the match to TRBD1 covers 10 bases. The ends lost 3 bases at V and 1 base at J; junction bases unmatched: 5. The germline gives CDR1 LGHDT, CDR2 YNNKEL (reference sequence). This CDR3 has 17 amino acids.

This chain connects TRBV5-1 to TRBJ2-1; 9 nucleotides line up with TRBD2. The length of the CDR3 is 15 residues. Germline CDR1 and CDR2: SGHRS and YFSETQ. After removal of 0 bases from V and 5 bases from J, the junction contained 3 bases not matched to a gene. The CDR3 nucleotides are TGCGCCAGCAGCTTGGGGACTAGCGAGAACAATGAGCAGTTCTTC. As protein: CASSLGTSENNEQFF. Supplemented by reference TRBV5-1 and TRBJ2-1, the full variable domain reads KAGVTQTPRYLIKTRGQQVTLSCSPISGHRSVSWYQQTPGQGLQFLFEYFSETQRNKGNFPGRFSGRQFSNSRSEMNVSTLELGDSALYLCASSLGTSENNEQFFGPGTRLTVL.

The chain is built from TRBV7-9 and TRBJ2-1; D is undetermined. CDR1 and CDR2 (germline): SEHNR, FQNEAQ (reference sequence). Trimming pared 4 bases from V and 12 bases from J, leaving 16 bases between. The CDR3 is made up of 13 amino acids. CDR3 DNA: TGTGCCAGCAGCTCAAGACTTGGTCTGGGGCAGTTCTTC. Translation gives CASSSRLGLGQFF. Using reference TRBV7-9 and TRBJ2-1 for the parts outside the CDR3, the full variable domain is DTGVSQNPRHKITKRGQNVTFRCDPISEHNRLYWYRQTLGQGPEFLTYFQNEAQLEKSRLLSDRFSAERPKGSFSTLEIQRTEQGDSAMYLCASSSRLGLGQFFGPGTRLTVL.

The chain uses TRBV10-1 and TRBJ2-1, with TRBD2 matching over 11 bases. Germline assignment: CDR1 WNHNN and CDR2 SYGVQD (reference sequence). Trimming cost V 0 bases and J 5 bases; bases outside gene matches: 3. This CDR3 has 16 amino acids. As DNA, the CDR3 is TGCGCCAGCAGTGAGTCGGGGGGACTAGCGGACAATGAGCAGTTCTTC. Translating gives CASSESGGLADNEQFF.

V and J are TRBV7-9 and TRBJ2-3, with 13 bases lining up with TRBD2. The V gene's germline CDR1 is SEHNR and CDR2 FQNEAQ (reference sequence). CDR3 length: 16 residues. The V segment lost 2 bases and the J segment 3 bases; nucleotides outside the gene matches: 2. The CDR3 spells CASSLLTSGRTDTQYF. CDR3 sequence (DNA): TGTGCCAGCAGCTTACTGACTAGCGGGAGGACAGATACGCAGTATTTT.

J is TRBJ1-1 and V is TRBV2; 9 bases map to TRBD1. The CDR3 is made up of 14 amino acids. V trimming: 6 bases; J trimming: 6 bases; junction bases outside the gene matches: 8. The germline gives CDR1 SNHLY, CDR2 FYNNEI. The CDR3 bases are TGTGCCAGCAGGGGACAGGGATCGGGGGCTGAAGCTTTCTTT. Its translation: CASRGQGSGAEAFF.

The rearrangement joins TRBV12-5 to TRBJ1-1; D gene unclear. Deletions cut 5 bases from V and 3 bases from J, with 13 bases between. Per the germline V gene, CDR1 is LGHNT and CDR2 is FRNRAP. The CDR3 runs to 14 residues. CDR3 sequence reads: CASGPYGVYTEAFF. In nucleotides, the CDR3 is TGTGCTAGTGGTCCCTATGGGGTTTACACTGAAGCTTTCTTT. Variable domain in full (rest from reference TRBV12-5 and TRBJ1-1): DARVTQTPRHKVTEMGQEVTMRCQPILGHNTVFWYRQTMMQGLELLAYFRNRAPLDDSGMPKDRFSAEMPDATLATLKIQPSEPRDSAVYFCASGPYGVYTEAFFGQGTRLTVV.

This clone was found a few times. CDR3 DNA: TGTGCCAGCAGCTCAAGCATTGCTAGCGGAAGCTCCTACAATGAGCAGTTCTTC. This encodes CASSSSIASGSSYNEQFF. The rearrangement joins TRBV7-9 to TRBJ2-1; 7 bases are shared with TRBD2. This CDR3 comprises 18 residues. Germline-derived CDR1 and CDR2 are SEHNR and FQNEAQ (reference sequence). Germline trimming cut 4 bases from V and 0 bases from J; bases unmatched to any gene: 12.

This chain joins TRBV28 and TRBJ1-2; D unclear. Trimming shortened V by 3 bases and J by 4 bases, and 15 bases separated the two germline ends. The CDR3 extends over 15 amino acids. The germline CDR1 and CDR2 sequences are MDHEN and SYDVKM. The CDR3 bases are TGTGCCAGCAGTTTGCGCGGACGGGGATTCTATGGCTACACCTTC. This sequence encodes CASSLRGRGFYGYTF.

The rearrangement joins TRBV19 to TRBJ1-3; the D gene is possibly TRBD1 (6 bases). Germline CDR1 reads LNHDA; CDR2 reads SQIVND (reference sequence). The CDR3 sequence is 16 residues long. Trimming pared 5 bases from V and 0 bases from J, leaving 14 bases between. Written as DNA, the CDR3 is TGTGCCAGTAGTTTACAGGGAACAAGCTCTGGAAACACCATATATTTT. This translates into CASSLQGTSSGNTIYF.

The chain links TRBV3-1 (or the pseudogene TRBV3-2) to TRBJ1-1; D is possibly TRBD1 (5 bases). Germline values: CDR1 LGHDT, CDR2 YNNKEL (reference sequence). With 6 bases removed from V and 5 bases from J, the gap between germline ends came to 10 bases. The CDR3 totals 12 residues. In nucleotides, the CDR3 is TGTGCCAGCAGTCGGAGGGGAACTGAAGCTTTCTTT. Its protein product is CASSRRGTEAFF.

V and J are TRBV6-5 and TRBJ2-1; the D gene is possibly TRBD1 (6 bases). The CDR3 is 15 residues long. CDR1 and CDR2 (germline): MNHEY, SVGAGI. Deletions cut 6 bases from V and 9 bases from J, with 21 bases between. The CDR3 is CASSVTGTGHVEQFF. The DNA of the CDR3 is TGTGCCAGCAGCGTGACAGGAACGGGACACGTTGAGCAGTTCTTC.

CDR3 amino acids: CASSRFFSGSPHNEQFF. DNA of the CDR3: TGTGCCAGCAGCCGATTTTTCAGCGGGAGCCCCCACAATGAGCAGTTCTTC. This chain connects TRBV7-6 to TRBJ2-1; 8 bases match TRBD2. In germline, CDR1 is SGHVS, CDR2 FNYEAQ. J lost 5 bases, V lost 5 bases, and 14 bases had no gene match. The CDR3 spans 17 residues.

J is TRBJ2-5 and V is TRBV10-3; D is unresolved. This CDR3 comprises 14 residues. The germline V and J ends were trimmed by 9 bases and 4 bases, with 18 bases remaining between them. The V gene's germline CDR1 is ENHRY and CDR2 SYGVKD. In DNA form, the CDR3 reads TGTGCCATATGGAACCCAGGTTTAGGAGAGACCCAGTACTTC. Its protein product is CAIWNPGLGETQYF.